A selection of T cell receptor beta chains follows, all from one sample in a study of CD8 T cells in Susac syndrome. TCRdb passed the immunoSEQ multiplex PCR reads through MiXCR, listing each CDR3 protein once. This table holds hundreds of thousands of distinct CDR3 sequences, 94% found once. Sequences were obtained from CD4+ T cells from PBMCs. Source of these receptors: a human donor with Susac syndrome. Each CDR3 is given with its conserved first and last residue. Each record gives: J gene, V gene, D gene, clone size, CDR3 DNA, CDR3 protein. The D gene is left open where the match is weak. A clone size is listed for some rows: how often the clone was seen (once, few, many), or a class if it is expanded.

J: TRBJ1-1
V: TRBV29-1
D: -
size: -
DNA: TGCAGCGTGTTGAACACTGAAGCTTTCTTT
CDR3: CSVLNTEAFF

J: TRBJ1-2
V: TRBV4-3
D: -
size: once
DNA: TGCGCCAGCAGCCACACAGAGAACTATGGCTACACCTTC
CDR3: CASSHTENYGYTF

J: TRBJ1-1
V: TRBV30
D: -
size: once
DNA: TGTGCCTGGAGTAGGGGGATACCTATTTTGAACACTGAAGCTTTCTTT
CDR3: CAWSRGIPILNTEAFF

J: TRBJ1-2
V: TRBV20-1
D: TRBD1
size: -
DNA: TGCAGTGCCGGGACAGGAAGGGGATATGGCTACACCTTC
CDR3: CSAGTGRGYGYTF

J: TRBJ2-3
V: TRBV29-1
D: -
size: once
DNA: TGCAGCGGAAGAGCGGAGAACACAGATACGCAGTATTTT
CDR3: CSGRAENTDTQYF

J: TRBJ2-3
V: TRBV3-1
D: -
size: -
DNA: TGTGCCAGCAGCCAAGCCAACAGGGATACGCAGTATTTT
CDR3: CASSQANRDTQYF

J: TRBJ1-5
V: TRBV28
D: -
size: -
DNA: TGTGCCAGCAGTTTAAAGACACACCGGAATCAGCCCCAGCATTTT
CDR3: CASSLKTHRNQPQHF

J: TRBJ1-2
V: TRBV5-6
D: -
size: -
DNA: TGTGCCAGCAGCTTGTGGGACTATGGCTACACCTTC
CDR3: CASSLWDYGYTF

J: TRBJ1-2
V: TRBV3-1
D: -
size: -
DNA: TGTGCCAGCAGCCAGGGTAGGTCCTATGGCTACACCTTC
CDR3: CASSQGRSYGYTF

J: TRBJ1-1
V: TRBV12-3/TRBV12-4
D: -
size: -
DNA: TGTGCCAGCACCCCAGGCGGACAGATGAACACTGAAGCTTTCTTT
CDR3: CASTPGGQMNTEAFF

J: TRBJ1-1
V: TRBV5-1
D: TRBD1
size: -
DNA: TGCGCCAGCAGCCTCTCCGGGACAGGGGGCGAAGCTTTCTTT
CDR3: CASSLSGTGGEAFF

J: TRBJ1-2
V: TRBV6-4
D: TRBD1
size: -
DNA: TGTGCCAGCAGTGACCCCCCGACAGGGGAAGCTGGAGGCTACACCTTC
CDR3: CASSDPPTGEAGGYTF

J: TRBJ1-5
V: TRBV30
D: -
size: -
DNA: TGTGCCTGGAATACAGGGTCTGATCAGCCCCAGCATTTT
CDR3: CAWNTGSDQPQHF

J: TRBJ2-5
V: TRBV18
D: -
size: -
DNA: TGTGCCAGCTCACCCACAGGAACAGAGACCCAGTACTTC
CDR3: CASSPTGTETQYF

J: TRBJ2-7
V: TRBV7-7
D: -
size: once
DNA: TGTGCTAGCAGCCTAAGTAGAGAGAGCTCCTACGAGCAGTACTTC
CDR3: CASSLSRESSYEQYF

J: TRBJ1-2
V: TRBV5-6
D: -
size: once
DNA: TGTGCCAGCAGCTTGGGACAGAGCTTTAACTATGGCTACACCTTC
CDR3: CASSLGQSFNYGYTF

J: TRBJ2-7
V: TRBV5-1
D: -
size: -
DNA: TGCGCCAGCAGCTGGGCCGGTGGTCAGACCTACGAGCAGTACTTC
CDR3: CASSWAGGQTYEQYF

J: TRBJ1-1
V: TRBV7-6
D: -
size: -
DNA: TGTGCCAGCAGCTTAGCGGAGACACGGAACACTGAAGCTTTCTTT
CDR3: CASSLAETRNTEAFF

J: TRBJ1-1
V: TRBV4-1
D: TRBD1
size: -
DNA: TGCGCCAGCAGCCTCCAAAAGGAGACAGGGACGAACACTGAAGCTTTCTTT
CDR3: CASSLQKETGTNTEAFF

J: TRBJ1-2
V: TRBV6-6
D: TRBD1
size: -
DNA: TGTGCCAGCAGTTACGACGGACAGGAGCATGGCTACACCTTC
CDR3: CASSYDGQEHGYTF

J: TRBJ1-2
V: TRBV20-1
D: -
size: -
DNA: TGCAGTGCAGGTACACGGGCCGATGGCTACACCTTC
CDR3: CSAGTRADGYTF

J: TRBJ2-7
V: TRBV6-1
D: TRBD1
size: -
DNA: TGTGCCAGCAGGCGGACAGGGGGGACCTACGAGCAGTACTTC
CDR3: CASRRTGGTYEQYF

J: TRBJ2-5
V: TRBV9
D: -
size: -
DNA: TGTGCCAGCAGCGTCGGCGATAAATACACGGAGAGCCAAGAGACCCAGTACTTC
CDR3: CASSVGDKYTESQETQYF

J: TRBJ1-5
V: TRBV9
D: -
size: -
DNA: TGTGCCAGCAGCGTAGCAGGGAATGGGCCCCAGCATTTT
CDR3: CASSVAGNGPQHF

J: TRBJ2-5
V: TRBV5-1
D: TRBD1
size: -
DNA: TGCGCCAGCAGCTTACGTGACAGGGATTTCGAGACCCAGTACTTC
CDR3: CASSLRDRDFETQYF

J: TRBJ1-1
V: TRBV3-1
D: -
size: few
DNA: TGTGCCAGCAGCCAAGATGTGGTGAACACTGAAGCTTTCTTT
CDR3: CASSQDVVNTEAFF

J: TRBJ1-4
V: TRBV4-2
D: -
size: -
DNA: TGTGCCAGCAGCCCTGGCGGGGGAGGAAAACTGTTTTTT
CDR3: CASSPGGGGKLFF

J: TRBJ2-7
V: TRBV15
D: TRBD1
size: -
DNA: TGTGCCACCAGCCCGGACAGGGGGTACGAGCAGTACTTC
CDR3: CATSPDRGYEQYF

J: TRBJ1-4
V: TRBV4-3
D: -
size: -
DNA: TGCGCCAGCAGCCCATCACAGGTCAATGAAAAACTGTTTTTT
CDR3: CASSPSQVNEKLFF

J: TRBJ2-5
V: TRBV12-2
D: -
size: once
DNA: TGTGCAAGTCGCTTAGGGATAGAGACACCAGGCCTTGGGACCCAGTACTTC
CDR3: CASRLGIETPGLGTQYF

J: TRBJ2-2
V: TRBV29-1
D: -
size: -
DNA: TGCAGCGTTGACGGGTCCGGGGAGCTGTTTTTT
CDR3: CSVDGSGELFF

J: TRBJ1-2
V: TRBV5-1
D: -
size: -
DNA: TGCGCCAGCAGCTTGGAAGAGACGAGCTACACCTTC
CDR3: CASSLEETSYTF

J: TRBJ1-1
V: TRBV20-1
D: -
size: once
DNA: TGCAGTGCCAAACAACCCTACCCTGAAGCTTTCTTT
CDR3: CSAKQPYPEAFF

J: TRBJ2-7
V: TRBV18
D: -
size: -
DNA: TGTGCCAGCTCACCAGGGGGGACCTACGAGCAGTACTTC
CDR3: CASSPGGTYEQYF

J: TRBJ2-5
V: TRBV9
D: -
size: -
DNA: TGTGCCAGCAGCTACCGACCCTACTCGCATCGAGAGACCCAGTACTTC
CDR3: CASSYRPYSHRETQYF

J: TRBJ1-6
V: TRBV9
D: TRBD1
size: -
DNA: TGTGCCAGCAGCAGGGGACAGTCCTATAATTCACCCCTCCACTTT
CDR3: CASSRGQSYNSPLHF

J: TRBJ2-4
V: TRBV28
D: -
size: -
DNA: TGTGCCAGCAGTTCAGGCTTCGAAGCCAAAAACATTCAGTACTTC
CDR3: CASSSGFEAKNIQYF

J: TRBJ1-1
V: TRBV9
D: -
size: -
DNA: TGTGCCAGCAGCGTAGAAGGCCAGCCTCACACTGAAGCTTTCTTT
CDR3: CASSVEGQPHTEAFF

J: TRBJ2-2
V: TRBV12-3/TRBV12-4
D: TRBD1
size: -
DNA: TGTGCCAGCAGTGCACAGGGGGCACGGGAGAACACCGGGGAGCTGTTTTTT
CDR3: CASSAQGARENTGELFF

J: TRBJ1-6
V: TRBV6-2/TRBV6-3
D: -
size: -
DNA: TGTGCCAGCCGTCGCCGGGGGCAGTCCAATTCACCCCTCCACTTT
CDR3: CASRRRGQSNSPLHF

J: TRBJ2-1
V: TRBV30
D: -
size: -
DNA: TGTGCCTGTGCCAAACTCCGGGACTACAATGAGCAGTTCTTC
CDR3: CACAKLRDYNEQFF

J: TRBJ2-4
V: TRBV5-4
D: -
size: -
DNA: TGTGCCAGCAGCTCCGGACGCGGGGACATTCAGTACTTC
CDR3: CASSSGRGDIQYF

J: TRBJ1-2
V: TRBV30
D: -
size: -
DNA: TGTGCCTGGAGTCCAACCGGGACATCAGGTCCCTATGGCTACACCTTC
CDR3: CAWSPTGTSGPYGYTF

J: TRBJ2-1
V: TRBV20-1
D: -
size: -
DNA: TGCAGTGCTAGAGATCCGGACGGTCCGGGTGAGCAGTTCTTC
CDR3: CSARDPDGPGEQFF

J: TRBJ1-5
V: TRBV29-1
D: -
size: -
DNA: TGCAGCGTCCGGGACACCGGCAATCAGCCCCAGCATTTT
CDR3: CSVRDTGNQPQHF

J: TRBJ1-6
V: TRBV30
D: -
size: -
DNA: TGTGCCTGGAGTGTACCACGTGTAGACAGCTACAGCTCCTATAATTCACCCCTCCACTTT
CDR3: CAWSVPRVDSYSSYNSPLHF

J: TRBJ1-5
V: TRBV15
D: -
size: -
DNA: TGTGCCACCAGCCAAGGGGCGAGCAATCAGCCCCAGCATTTT
CDR3: CATSQGASNQPQHF

J: TRBJ2-5
V: TRBV9
D: -
size: -
DNA: TGTGCCAGCACGCGGGGTGGACAGGTCCAAGAGACCCAGTACTTC
CDR3: CASTRGGQVQETQYF

J: TRBJ1-1
V: TRBV6-4
D: -
size: -
DNA: TGTGCCAGCAGTTCCCGGGGGGGGATGAACACTGAAGCTTTCTTT
CDR3: CASSSRGGMNTEAFF

J: TRBJ1-6
V: TRBV7-2
D: -
size: -
DNA: TGTGCCAGCAGCTCGAGGGCAGGGAGGGCTTCTTCACCCCTCCACTTT
CDR3: CASSSRAGRASSPLHF